Each of the 20 T cell receptor beta chains below was sequenced from the same sample in a study of cytomegalovirus exposure and HLA in healthy donors. The protocol was immunoSEQ multiplex PCR, while the TCRdb copy is restricted to in-frame clones and leaves out a portion. Here the sample spans a few hundred thousand clones, 75% to 90% being singletons. Sequencing input: PBMCs. All receptors derive from a woman younger than 30 in good health and CMV-seronegative.

This chain connects TRBV4-3 to TRBJ2-1, with 9 bases fitting TRBD2. There are 15 residues in the CDR3. Trimming cost V 1 base and J 10 bases; bases outside gene matches: 8. Germline-derived CDR1 and CDR2 are LGHNA and YSLEER. Written as DNA, the CDR3 is TGCGCCAGCAGCCAAGTAATAGCGGGAGTTGAAGAGCAGTTCTTC. It translates to CASSQVIAGVEEQFF.

This clone was seen once. V gene TRBV4-3 combines with J gene TRBJ1-2; no definite D call. Germline V gene data show CDR1 as LGHNA and CDR2 as YSLEER. CDR3 length: 14 residues. Trimming took 3 bases from V and 0 from J, leaving 8 bases between them. CDR3 bases: TGCGCCAGCAGCCAGCTCCTAGCTAACTATGGCTACACCTTC. Its protein product is CASSQLLANYGYTF.

This clone was counted a few times. The CDR3: CATSLRLVSEQYF. The CDR3 DNA sequence: TGTGCCACCAGCCTACGACTAGTCTCCGAGCAGTACTTC. The chain uses TRBV15 and TRBJ2-7, with D tentatively TRBD2 (6 bases). There are 13 residues in the CDR3. Germline V lookup: CDR1 LNHNV, CDR2 YYDKDF (reference sequence). V was shortened by 5 bases and J by 6 bases, with 14 bases between the two germline ends.

V usage is TRBV30 and J usage is TRBJ2-1; possibly TRBD1 for D (7 bases). V was clipped by 8 bases and J by 3 bases, with 14 bases between them. The length of the CDR3 is 13 residues. Germline V gives CDR1 GTSNPN, CDR2 SVGIG (reference sequence). The CDR3 is CAGRQGGYNEQFF. The CDR3 coding sequence is TGTGCCGGGCGGCAGGGGGGCTACAATGAGCAGTTCTTC.

CDR3 in amino acids: CASSRWTGGDTQYF. The CDR3 DNA is TGTGCCAGCAGTAGATGGACAGGGGGTGATACGCAGTATTTT. J is TRBJ2-3 and V is TRBV27, with TRBD1 matching 10 bases. The CDR3 length is 14 residues. Germline CDR1 is MNHEY and CDR2 is SMNVEV (reference sequence). The V and J ends lost 5 bases and 6 bases, in that order; junction bases with no gene match: 5.

This clone was counted once. The rearrangement joins TRBV5-4 to TRBJ2-2, with 7 nucleotides matching TRBD2. With V trimmed by 3 bases and J by 0 bases, 5 bases remained unmatched. The CDR3 sequence is 16 residues long. The germline V gene has CDR1 SGHNT and CDR2 YYREEE (reference sequence). The CDR3 loop reads CASSSLSGANTGELFF. The DNA of the CDR3 is TGTGCCAGCAGCTCATTGAGCGGGGCGAACACCGGGGAGCTGTTTTTT.

The V gene is TRBV19, the J gene TRBJ2-7; maybe TRBD1 (6 bases). The CDR3 sequence is 13 residues long. V gave up 10 bases and J gave up 6 bases, with 19 bases separating them. Per germline, CDR1 LNHDA and CDR2 SQIVND (reference sequence). The CDR3 sequence: CATLAQGPGEQYF. CDR3 nucleotide sequence: TGTGCCACCCTAGCACAGGGACCCGGCGAGCAGTACTTC.

This clone appeared a few times. The genes are TRBV6-1 and TRBJ1-2, with a weak D call TRBD1 (6 bases). CDR3 length: 15 amino acids. CDR1 and CDR2 (germline): MNHNS, SASEGT. V was cut by 10 bases and J by 6 bases, with 24 bases left in between. The DNA for the CDR3 is TGTGCCACTCTTACGACAGGATCCCGTATAAATGGCTACACCTTC. Amino acids: CATLTTGSRINGYTF.

This clone appeared a few times. The genes are TRBV19 and TRBJ2-5; 9 positions agree with TRBD1. This CDR3 is built from 14 residues. CDR1 LNHDA and CDR2 SQIVND come from the germline V gene (reference sequence). J gave up 4 bases and V 3 bases, and 3 bases lay outside the gene matches. CDR3: CASSIRTGAETQYF. The DNA of the CDR3 is TGTGCCAGTAGTATCAGGACAGGGGCAGAGACCCAGTACTTC.

This clone was picked up a small number of times. The rearrangement links TRBV30 to TRBJ2-5, with D possibly matching TRBD2 (6 bases). Germline-derived CDR1 and CDR2 are GTSNPN and SVGIG (reference sequence). The CDR3 has 12 residues. The V gene lost 1 base and the J gene lost 9 bases, with 12 bases spanning the gap. The CDR3 reads CAWSGAEGAQYF. CDR3 coding DNA: TGTGCCTGGAGTGGAGCGGAGGGAGCCCAGTACTTC.

V gene TRBV5-1 combines with J gene TRBJ2-5; no clear D. CDR1 and CDR2 (germline): SGHRS, YFSETQ. V shed 1 base and J shed 2 bases, with 12 bases lying between them. This CDR3 contains 15 residues. The CDR3 loop is CASSLSGRQQETQYF. The CDR3 bases are TGCGCCAGCAGCTTGAGTGGCAGGCAACAAGAGACCCAGTACTTC.

This clone appeared a single time. The chain carries TRBV27 and TRBJ2-3, with 7 bases that match TRBD2. CDR3 length: 17 amino acids. The germline V gene encodes CDR1 MNHEY and CDR2 SMNVEV (reference sequence). Germline trimming cut 5 bases from V and 3 bases from J; bases unmatched to any gene: 14. The CDR3 region is CASSLQADMGGTDTQYF. For the CDR3, the DNA is TGTGCCAGCAGTCTTCAGGCGGACATGGGGGGGACAGATACGCAGTATTTT.

The chain couples TRBV11-2 to TRBJ1-1, with D perhaps TRBD1 (5 bases). The V gene lost 5 bases and the J gene lost 7 bases, with 14 bases spanning the gap. CDR1 is SGHAT and CDR2 is FQNNGV in the germline V gene. The CDR3 extends over 13 amino acids. CDR3 DNA: TGTGCCAGCAGCCTATCCGGCCAGGGTGAAGCTTTCTTT. Translated: CASSLSGQGEAFF.

The chain joins TRBV5-6 to TRBJ2-5; a weak D match, TRBD1 (5 bases). The germline V and J ends were trimmed by 0 bases and 5 bases, with 8 bases remaining between them. CDR3 size: 13 residues. The V gene's germline CDR1 is SGHDT and CDR2 YYEEEE. The CDR3 sequence: CASSLDRRETQYF. The DNA of the CDR3 is TGTGCCAGCAGCTTGGACAGGCGTGAGACCCAGTACTTC. Full variable domain (missing parts from reference TRBV5-6 and TRBJ2-5): DAGVTQSPTHLIKTRGQQVTLRCSPKSGHDTVSWYQQALGQGPQFIFQYYEEEERQRGNFPDRFSGHQFPNYSSELNVNALLLGDSALYLCASSLDRRETQYFGPGTRLLVL.

J is TRBJ2-5 and V is TRBV9; TRBD1 matches 9 bases. The length of the CDR3 is 15 residues. Germline assignment: CDR1 SGDLS and CDR2 YYNGEE. V gave up 0 bases and J gave up 5 bases; unmatched junction bases: 5. CDR3 sequence (DNA): TGTGCCAGCAGCGTAGGGGACAGGGCTTATGAGACCCAGTACTTC. This gives the protein CASSVGDRAYETQYF. The full variable domain, in which reference TRBV9 and TRBJ2-5 provide the parts outside the CDR3, is DSGVTQTPKHLITATGQRVTLRCSPRSGDLSVYWYQQSLDQGLQFLIQYYNGEERAKGNILERFSAQQFPDLHSELNLSSLELGDSALYFCASSVGDRAYETQYFGPGTRLLVL.

The J gene is TRBJ2-3, the V gene TRBV6-5; a weak D match, TRBD1 (6 bases). The germline V and J ends were trimmed by 4 bases and 1 base, with 9 bases remaining between them. CDR1 MNHEY and CDR2 SVGAGI come from the germline V gene. The CDR3 spans 14 residues. CDR3 region: CASSSGQGTDTQYF. CDR3 nucleotide sequence: TGTGCCAGCAGTTCGGGACAAGGCACAGATACGCAGTATTTT.

The V and J genes are TRBV25-1 and TRBJ1-1; D may be TRBD1 (5 bases). This CDR3 contains 16 residues. Trimming cost V 5 bases and J 5 bases, with 21 bases left between them. Germline lookup yields CDR1 MGHDK and CDR2 SYGVNS. The CDR3 spells CASSYPLVQGETEAFF. The CDR3 nucleotides read TGTGCCAGCAGTTACCCCCTCGTCCAGGGCGAGACTGAAGCTTTCTTT.

V is TRBV4-1 and J is TRBJ2-3, with 7 bases fitting TRBD2. The ends lost 4 bases at V and 4 bases at J; junction bases unmatched: 5. Germline CDR1 MGHRA, CDR2 YSYEKL. The CDR3 length is 14 residues. CDR3 loop: CASSPQRGSDTQYF. The CDR3 nucleotides read TGCGCCAGCAGCCCCCAGCGGGGTTCAGATACGCAGTATTTT.

This rearrangement joins TRBV9 to TRBJ2-1; TRBD1 aligns across 10 bases. This CDR3 is built from 16 residues. V shed 0 bases, J shed 9 bases, and the junction held 9 bases outside the gene matches. The V gene's germline CDR1 is SGDLS and CDR2 YYNGEE. CDR3 region: CASSVAGTGDMGEQFF. CDR3 DNA sequence: TGTGCCAGCAGCGTAGCTGGGACAGGGGATATGGGTGAGCAGTTCTTC.

V is TRBV19 and J is TRBJ2-7; TRBD1 is a possible D gene (5 bases). V was shortened by 3 bases and J by 0 bases, with 12 bases between the two germline ends. Germline CDR1 LNHDA, CDR2 SQIVND (reference sequence). CDR3 length: 15 residues. The CDR3 protein is CASSIRQSDSYEQYF. CDR3 bases: TGTGCCAGTAGTATCCGACAGAGTGACTCCTACGAGCAGTACTTC.